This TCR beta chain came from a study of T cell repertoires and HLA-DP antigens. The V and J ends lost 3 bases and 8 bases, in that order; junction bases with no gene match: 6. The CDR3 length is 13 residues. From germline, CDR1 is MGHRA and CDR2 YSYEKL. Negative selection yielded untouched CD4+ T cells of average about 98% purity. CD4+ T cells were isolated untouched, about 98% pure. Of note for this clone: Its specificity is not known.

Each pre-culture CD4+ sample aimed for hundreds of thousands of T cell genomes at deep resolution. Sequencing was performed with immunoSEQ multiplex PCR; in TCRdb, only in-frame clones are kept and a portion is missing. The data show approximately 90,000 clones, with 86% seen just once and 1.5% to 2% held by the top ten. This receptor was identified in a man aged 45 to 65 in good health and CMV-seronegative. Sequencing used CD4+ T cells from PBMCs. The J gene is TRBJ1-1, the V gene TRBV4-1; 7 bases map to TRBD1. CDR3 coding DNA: TGCGCCAGCAGCCAGAAGGGGGGACAGGAAGCTTTCTTT. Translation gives CASSQKGGQEAFF.